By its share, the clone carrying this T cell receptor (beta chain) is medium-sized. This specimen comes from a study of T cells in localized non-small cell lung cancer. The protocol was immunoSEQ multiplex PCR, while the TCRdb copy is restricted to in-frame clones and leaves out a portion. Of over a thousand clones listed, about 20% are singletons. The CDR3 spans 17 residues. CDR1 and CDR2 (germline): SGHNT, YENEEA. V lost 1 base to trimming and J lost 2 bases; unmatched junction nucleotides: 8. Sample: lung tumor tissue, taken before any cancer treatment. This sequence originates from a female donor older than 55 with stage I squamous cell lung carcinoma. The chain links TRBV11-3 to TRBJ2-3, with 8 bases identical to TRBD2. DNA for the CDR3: TGTGCCAGCAGCTTAGGTCTAGCGGGTTCCTTCACAGATACGCAGTATTTT. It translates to CASSLGLAGSFTDTQYF.